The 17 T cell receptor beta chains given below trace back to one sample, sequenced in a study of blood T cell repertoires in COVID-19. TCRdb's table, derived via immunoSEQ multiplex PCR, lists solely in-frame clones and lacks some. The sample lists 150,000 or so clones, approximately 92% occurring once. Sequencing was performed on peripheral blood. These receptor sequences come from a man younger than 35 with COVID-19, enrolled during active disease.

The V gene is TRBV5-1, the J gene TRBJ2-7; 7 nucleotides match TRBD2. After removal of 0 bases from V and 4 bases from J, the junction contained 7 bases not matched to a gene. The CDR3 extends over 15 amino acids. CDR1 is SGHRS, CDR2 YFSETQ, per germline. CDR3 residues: CASSLEGGSRYEQYF. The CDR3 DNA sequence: TGCGCCAGCAGCTTGGAAGGCGGGAGTAGGTACGAGCAGTACTTC. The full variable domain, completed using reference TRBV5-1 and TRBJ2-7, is KAGVTQTPRYLIKTRGQQVTLSCSPISGHRSVSWYQQTPGQGLQFLFEYFSETQRNKGNFPGRFSGRQFSNSRSEMNVSTLELGDSALYLCASSLEGGSRYEQYFGPGTRLTVT.

This CDR3 reads CASSSGSGNTIYF. CDR3 in DNA: TGTGCCAGCAGCTCGGGCTCTGGAAACACCATATATTTT. V and J are TRBV5-6 and TRBJ1-3; no clear D gene. The CDR3 runs to 13 residues. Germline V gives CDR1 SGHDT, CDR2 YYEEEE. Trimming took 3 bases from V and 0 from J, leaving 4 bases between them.

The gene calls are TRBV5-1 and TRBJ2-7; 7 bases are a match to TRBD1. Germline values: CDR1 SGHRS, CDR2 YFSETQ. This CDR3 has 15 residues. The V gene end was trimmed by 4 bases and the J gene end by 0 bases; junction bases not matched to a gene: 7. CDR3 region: CASSPTGDLSYEQYF. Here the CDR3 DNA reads TGCGCCAGCAGCCCCACAGGGGACCTCTCCTACGAGCAGTACTTC.

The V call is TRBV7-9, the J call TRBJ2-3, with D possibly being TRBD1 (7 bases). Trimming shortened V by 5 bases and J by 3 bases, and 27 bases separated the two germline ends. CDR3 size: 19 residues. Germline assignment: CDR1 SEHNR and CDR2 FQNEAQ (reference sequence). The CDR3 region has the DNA TGTGCCAGCAGCCATATCCGGAGACAGGGAGGAAATAGGACAGATACGCAGTATTTT. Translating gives CASSHIRRQGGNRTDTQYF.

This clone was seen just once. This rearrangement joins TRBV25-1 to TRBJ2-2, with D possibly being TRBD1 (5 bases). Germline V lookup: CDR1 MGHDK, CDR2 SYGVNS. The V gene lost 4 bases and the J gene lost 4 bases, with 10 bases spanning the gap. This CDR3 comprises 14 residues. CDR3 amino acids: CASSGQGTTGELFF. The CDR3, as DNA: TGTGCCAGCAGTGGTCAGGGAACCACCGGGGAGCTGTTTTTT.

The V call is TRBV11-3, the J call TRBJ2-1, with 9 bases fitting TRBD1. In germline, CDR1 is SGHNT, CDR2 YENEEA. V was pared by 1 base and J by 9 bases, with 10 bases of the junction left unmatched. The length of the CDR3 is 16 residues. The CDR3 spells CASSLGTGTGTIEQFF. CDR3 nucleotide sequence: TGTGCCAGCAGCTTAGGAACCGGGACAGGGACCATTGAGCAGTTCTTC. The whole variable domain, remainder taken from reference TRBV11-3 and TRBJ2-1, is EAGVVQSPRYKIIEKKQPVAFWCNPISGHNTLYWYLQNLGQGPELLIRYENEEAVDDSQLPKDRFSAERLKGVDSTLKIQPAELGDSAVYLCASSLGTGTGTIEQFFGPGTRLTVL.

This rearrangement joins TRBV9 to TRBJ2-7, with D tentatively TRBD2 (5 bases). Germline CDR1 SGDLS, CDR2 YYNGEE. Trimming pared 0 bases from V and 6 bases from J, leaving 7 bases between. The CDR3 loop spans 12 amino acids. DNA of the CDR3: TGTGCCAGCAGCGTAGGTCGGGGCGAGCAGTACTTC. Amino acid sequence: CASSVGRGEQYF.

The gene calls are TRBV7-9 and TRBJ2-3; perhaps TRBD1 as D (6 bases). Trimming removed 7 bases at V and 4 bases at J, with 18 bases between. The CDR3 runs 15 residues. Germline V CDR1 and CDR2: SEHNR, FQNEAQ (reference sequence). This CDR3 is CASTRPGQPPDTQYF. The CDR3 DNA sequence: TGTGCCAGCACTCGGCCAGGACAGCCACCAGATACGCAGTATTTT.

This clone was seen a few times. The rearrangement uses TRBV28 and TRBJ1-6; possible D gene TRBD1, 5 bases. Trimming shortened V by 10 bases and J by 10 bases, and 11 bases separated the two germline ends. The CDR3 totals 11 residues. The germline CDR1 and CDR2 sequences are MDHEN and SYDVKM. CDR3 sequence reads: CAISGESPLHF. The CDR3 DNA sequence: TGTGCCATCTCGGGGGAGTCACCCCTCCACTTT.

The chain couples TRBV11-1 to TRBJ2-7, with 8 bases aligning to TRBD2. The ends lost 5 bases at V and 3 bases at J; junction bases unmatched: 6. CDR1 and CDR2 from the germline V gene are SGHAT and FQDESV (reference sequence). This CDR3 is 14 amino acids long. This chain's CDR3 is CASSTRGGIYEQYF. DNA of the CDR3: TGTGCCAGCAGCACCCGGGGGGGGATCTACGAGCAGTACTTC.

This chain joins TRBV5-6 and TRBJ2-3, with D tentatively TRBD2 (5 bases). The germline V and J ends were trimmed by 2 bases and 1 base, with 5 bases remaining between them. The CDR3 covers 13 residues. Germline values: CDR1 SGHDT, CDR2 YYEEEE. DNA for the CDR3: TGTGCCAGCAGCTTCGGGGGCACAGATACGCAGTATTTT. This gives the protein CASSFGGTDTQYF.

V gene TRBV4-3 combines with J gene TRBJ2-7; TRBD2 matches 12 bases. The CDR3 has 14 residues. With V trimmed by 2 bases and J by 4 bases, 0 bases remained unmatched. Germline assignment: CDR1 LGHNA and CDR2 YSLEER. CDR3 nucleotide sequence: TGCGCCAGCAGCCAACTAGCGGGAGGGTACGAGCAGTACTTC. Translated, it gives CASSQLAGGYEQYF.

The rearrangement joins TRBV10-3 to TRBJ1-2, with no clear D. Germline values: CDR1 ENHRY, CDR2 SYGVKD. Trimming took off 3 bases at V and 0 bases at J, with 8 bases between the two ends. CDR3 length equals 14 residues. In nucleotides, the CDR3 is TGTGCCATCAGTGACTCGCAGGCTAACTATGGCTACACCTTC. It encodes CAISDSQANYGYTF.

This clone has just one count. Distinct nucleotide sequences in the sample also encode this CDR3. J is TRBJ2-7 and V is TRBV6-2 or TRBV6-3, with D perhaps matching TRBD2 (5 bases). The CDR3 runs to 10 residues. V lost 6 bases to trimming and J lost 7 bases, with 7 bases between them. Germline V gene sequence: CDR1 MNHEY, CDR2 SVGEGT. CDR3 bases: TGTGCCAGCAGCTCGGGGGAGCAGTACTTC. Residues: CASSSGEQYF.

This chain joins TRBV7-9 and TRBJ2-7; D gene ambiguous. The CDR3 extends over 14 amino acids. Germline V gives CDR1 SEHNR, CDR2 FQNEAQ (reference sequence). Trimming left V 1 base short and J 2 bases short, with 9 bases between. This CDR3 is CASSLVSRTYEQYF. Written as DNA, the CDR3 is TGTGCCAGCAGCTTAGTAAGCCGTACCTACGAGCAGTACTTC.

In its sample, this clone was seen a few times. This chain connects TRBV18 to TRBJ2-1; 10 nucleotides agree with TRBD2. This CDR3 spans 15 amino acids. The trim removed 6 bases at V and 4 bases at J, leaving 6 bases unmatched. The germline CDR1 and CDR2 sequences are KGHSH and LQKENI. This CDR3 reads CASSHGLAAYNEQFF. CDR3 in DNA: TGTGCCAGCTCGCACGGACTAGCGGCATACAATGAGCAGTTCTTC.

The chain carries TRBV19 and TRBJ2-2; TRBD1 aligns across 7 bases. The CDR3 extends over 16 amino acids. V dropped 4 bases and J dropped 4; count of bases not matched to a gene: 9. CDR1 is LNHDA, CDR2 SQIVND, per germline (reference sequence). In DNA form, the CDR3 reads TGTGCCAGTAGTAGCCCCGACAGGGTGGCCACCGGGGAGCTGTTTTTT. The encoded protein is CASSSPDRVATGELFF.